This TCR beta chain was sequenced during a study of T cells in Graves' hyperthyroidism and ophthalmopathy. Germline V gives CDR1 WSHSY, CDR2 SAAADI. The CDR3 loop spans 17 amino acids. The investigators amplified TCR beta CDR3 regions from RNA transcripts. First-round RT-PCR with HTBI primers amplified the TCR CDR3 region. Each CDR3 protein is one row after TCRdb ran MiXCR on the multiplex PCR reads. The data contain 300,000 or so distinct CDR3 sequences, around 16% of them singletons. In making diagnoses, clinical symptoms, serum thyroxine and TRAb, thyroid ultrasound and orbital computed tomography were all used. This clonotype has more than one count but fewer than ten. Sequence at one end of the junction differs from germline and may be a read error.

The J gene is TRBJ2-5, the V gene TRBV10-2; D may be TRBD2 (6 bases). Sequences were obtained from blood. The source is a man aged 25-45 years with Graves' hyperthyroidism. CDR3 coding DNA: TGCGCCAGCAGTGACCCAGGCGGGGCGGCTTCGAGAGAGACCCAATACTTC. Protein product: CASSDPGGAASRETQYF.